Described below is a single T cell receptor beta chain sequence and its context. What antigen it recognizes has not been identified. Base-call qualities are not available, and no considerably larger clone is one nucleotide away. These data originate in a study of beta chain features in type 1 diabetes listed by TCRdb under 2018. Background on the whole study: Patients and healthy donors did not differ in mean age, gender distribution, total cell number or subset yield. A total of approximately 100,000,000 sorted cells were examined across all samples, and the number of cells per subset was strongly correlated with RNA yield. The study compared the TCRB repertoires of sorted circulating CD4+ T cell subsets in recently diagnosed type 1 diabetes patients with those in matched healthy donors. Regulatory and stem cell-like memory subsets were isolated from only 8 patients and roughly eight healthy donors, whereas naive and central memory subsets came from all 28 donors.

The germline V gene (reference sequence) yields LNHDA for CDR1 and SQIVND for CDR2. Inclusive of the bounding cysteine and phenylalanine, the CDR3 is 16 residues long. Only the CDR3 DNA is retained, 48 bases long and in frame from the first base. V is pruned by 10 bases and J by 7 bases, leaving 18 bases of the junction without a gene match. A single peripheral blood draw of 90 to 150 mL on average was collected from each donor into heparinised tubes. A BD FACSAria II and a panel including CD45RO, CCR7, CD25, CD127, CD95 and CD27 were used to sort naive, central memory, regulatory and stem cell-like memory CD4+ T cells. A purity above 98% was achieved for all sorted populations. PBMCs were isolated immediately by Lymphoprep density gradient centrifugation and stained directly without culture. Samples were stained and sorted in pairs, with one healthy donor and one patient per experiment, so that batch effects were minimized.

The entire isolated RNA was reverse transcribed using the High Capacity cDNA Reverse Transcription Kit, and thus expressed TCRB transcripts were sequenced. Naive, central memory and regulatory T cell samples underwent deep immunoSEQ sequencing, averaging about 3.57 million total reads per sample. Sorted cells were lysed in RLT buffer, and RNA was extracted using DNase-treated RNeasy Micro or Mini kits according to cell number. To prevent cross-contamination, each cell subset was processed individually, whereas patient and healthy donor samples were processed jointly. The immunoSEQ multiplex PCR was used to amplify TCRB sequences from cDNA, yielding 87-bp fragments that span the CDR3 region. Sequencing of the amplicons was performed on the Illumina HiSeq platform. The authors' pipeline ran thus. Synthetic template baselines were used to correct PCR bias computationally, reads within Hamming distance 2 were collapsed together, and singletons that could not be merged were discarded. Reads were aligned against IMGT so that V, D and J genes, CDR3 length and insertions or deletions at six rearrangement sites could be assigned. Clonotype counts were normalized to sorted cell number within each subset before computing true diversity and Gini coefficients with the tcR R package. The overlap coefficient, calculated on TCRB nucleotide sequences, was used to quantify repertoire sharing. Out-of-frame TCRB sequences from naive cells were analyzed to stand in for the pre-selection repertoire. TCRdb took this table from immuneACCESS and kept in-frame rearrangements with V and J called. Such tables lack part of the clones; where checked against another copy, unresolved V genes explain under half of the gap, and the rest is unexplained. V and J calls and clone size are copied from that table; D and trimming were computed from the DNA. The sample data list under 300,000 clones, and approximately 10% of these were observed just once. The ten largest clones capture approximately 0.015% of the sample.

General conclusions and limits of the study: Naive, central memory and regulatory TCRB repertoires appeared to be more alike among patients than among healthy donors. PCR might favor shorter templates, but patient and control samples were amplified and corrected together, so any skew would affect both groups equally. Sequencing cDNA rather than genomic DNA could over-represent highly expressing activated cells, although activation and CD3 levels did not differ between groups. Patients with type 1 diabetes made fewer insertions and deleted more nucleotides at VDJ recombination sites, implying thymic rearrangement abnormalities. Only small numbers of individuals were included in the HLA sub-analyses, which left unresolved whether HLA type had any influence on TCRB rearrangement. A moderate but significant shortening of TCRB CDR3 length was observed in type 1 diabetes patients in all four CD4+ subsets.

Sequencing was performed on naive CD4+ T cells from blood. The cell subset or site label, read with the paper, signifies: true naive CD4+ T cells. The sequence came from a man aged 30-40 years with type 1 diabetes. The sequence joins TRBV19 to TRBJ2-1, and TRBD2 aligns with 8 junction nucleotides. At the DNA level, the sequence is TGTGCCACCAGCCTTGACGGGGGGGGTGGTGTTAATGAGCAGTTCTTC. This sequence encodes CATSLDGGGGVNEQFF. Supplemented by the reference TRBV19 and TRBJ2-1 proteins around the CDR3, the complete variable domain is DGGITQSPKYLFRKEGQNVTLSCEQNLNHDAMYWYRQDPGQGLRLIYYSQIVNDFQKGDIAEGYSVSREKKESFPLTVTSAQKNPTAFYLCATSLDGGGGVNEQFFGPGTRLTVL.